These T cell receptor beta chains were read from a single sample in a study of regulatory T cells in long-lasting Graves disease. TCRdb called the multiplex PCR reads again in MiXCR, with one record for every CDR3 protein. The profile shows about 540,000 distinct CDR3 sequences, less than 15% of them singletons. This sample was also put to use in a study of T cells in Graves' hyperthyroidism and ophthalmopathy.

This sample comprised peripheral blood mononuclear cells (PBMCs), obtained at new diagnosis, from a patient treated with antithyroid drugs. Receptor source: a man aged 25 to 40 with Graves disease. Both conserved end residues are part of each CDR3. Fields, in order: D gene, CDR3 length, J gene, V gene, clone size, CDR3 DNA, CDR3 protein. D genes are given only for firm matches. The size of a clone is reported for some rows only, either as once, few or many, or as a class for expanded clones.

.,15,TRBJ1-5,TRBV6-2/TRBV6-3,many,TGTGCCAGCAGACCGGACAGAGTTAGCAATCAGCCCCAGCATTTT,CASRPDRVSNQPQHF
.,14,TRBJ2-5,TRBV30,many,TGTGCCTGGAGTACCGGGACCCTCCAAGAGACCCAGTACTTC,CAWSTGTLQETQYF
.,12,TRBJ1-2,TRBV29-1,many,TGCAGCGTTGACAGGGATCGTTATGGCTACACCTTC,CSVDRDRYGYTF
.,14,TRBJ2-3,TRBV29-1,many,TGCAGCGCCCTCCCAAGGGGCGCCACAGATACGCAGTATTTT,CSALPRGATDTQYF
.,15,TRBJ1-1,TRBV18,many,TGTGCCAGCTCACCACCTGGGCCCTTGAACACTGAAGCTTTCTTT,CASSPPGPLNTEAFF
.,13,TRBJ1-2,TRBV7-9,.,TGTGCCAGCAGCTTAGAACAGTTATATGGCTACACCTTC,CASSLEQLYGYTF
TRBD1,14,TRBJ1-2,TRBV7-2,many,TGTGCCAGCAGTCAGGGACAGGGAGGGTTTGGCTACACCTTC,CASSQGQGGFGYTF
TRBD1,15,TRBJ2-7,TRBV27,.,TGTGCCAGCAGTCCTCAGGGGGCCTTCTCCTACGAGCAGTACTTC,CASSPQGAFSYEQYF
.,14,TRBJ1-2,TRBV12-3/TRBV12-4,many,TGTGCCAGCAGTTTCCCCGGACAAATGAAGGGCTACACCTTC,CASSFPGQMKGYTF
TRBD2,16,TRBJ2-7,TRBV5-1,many,TGCGCCAGCAGCTTGGGACTAGCGGGCAATTTCTACGAGCAGTACTTC,CASSLGLAGNFYEQYF
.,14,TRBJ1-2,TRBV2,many,TGTGCCAGCCTTACAGGGAGTTACGACTATGGCTACACCTTC,CASLTGSYDYGYTF
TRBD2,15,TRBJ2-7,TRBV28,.,TGTGCCAGCAGTTCCCTAGCGGGAGAGGATGACGAGCAGTACTTC,CASSSLAGEDDEQYF
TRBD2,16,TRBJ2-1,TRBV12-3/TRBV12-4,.,TGTGCCAGCAGCCCGGTCGGACTAGCGGGAGAAAATGAGCAGTTCTTC,CASSPVGLAGENEQFF
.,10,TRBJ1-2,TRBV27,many,TGTGCCAGCACACTAAGGACCGCACCGTTC,CASTLRTAPF
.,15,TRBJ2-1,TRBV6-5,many,TGTGCCAGCAGTTACTCGAGGGAGGCCTACAATGAGCAGTTCTTC,CASSYSREAYNEQFF
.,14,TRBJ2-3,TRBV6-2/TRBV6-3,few,TGTGCCAGCAGTTTCTTGAGGGGCACAGATACGCAGTATTTT,CASSFLRGTDTQYF
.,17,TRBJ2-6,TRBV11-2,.,TGTGCCAGCAGCTTTGGCGAGATCTCACCTGGGGCCAACGTCCTGACTTTC,CASSFGEISPGANVLTF
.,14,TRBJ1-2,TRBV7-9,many,TGTGCCAGCAGCTTAGGCGGCAGGGGCTATGGCTACACCTTC,CASSLGGRGYGYTF
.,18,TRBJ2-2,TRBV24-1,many,TGTGCCACCAGTGAAGACACCAGGCGGAGCCGGGGGACCGGGGAGCTGTTTTTT,CATSEDTRRSRGTGELFF
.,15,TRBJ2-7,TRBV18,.,TGTGCCAGCTCAAACCGGGACGGGGGAACTAGCGAGCAGTACTTC,CASSNRDGGTSEQYF
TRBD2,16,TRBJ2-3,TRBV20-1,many,TGCAGTGCTAGAGGAGGCGGCGGGAGAATCACAGATACGCAGTATTTT,CSARGGGGRITDTQYF
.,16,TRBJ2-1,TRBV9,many,TGTGCCAGCAGCGGTAGTGGGACACGGGGGGCTCATGAGCAGTTCTTC,CASSGSGTRGAHEQFF
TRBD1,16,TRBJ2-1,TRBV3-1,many,TGTGCCAGCAGCCAAGGAAGGACAGGGTGGGTCAATGAGCAGTTCTTC,CASSQGRTGWVNEQFF
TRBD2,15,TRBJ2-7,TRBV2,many,TGTGCCAGCAGCCTGGGACTAGCGGAAGCAGGCGAGCAGTACTTC,CASSLGLAEAGEQYF
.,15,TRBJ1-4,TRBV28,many,TGTGCCAGCAGTACGGCCGCTACAACTAATGAAAAACTGTTTTTT,CASSTAATTNEKLFF